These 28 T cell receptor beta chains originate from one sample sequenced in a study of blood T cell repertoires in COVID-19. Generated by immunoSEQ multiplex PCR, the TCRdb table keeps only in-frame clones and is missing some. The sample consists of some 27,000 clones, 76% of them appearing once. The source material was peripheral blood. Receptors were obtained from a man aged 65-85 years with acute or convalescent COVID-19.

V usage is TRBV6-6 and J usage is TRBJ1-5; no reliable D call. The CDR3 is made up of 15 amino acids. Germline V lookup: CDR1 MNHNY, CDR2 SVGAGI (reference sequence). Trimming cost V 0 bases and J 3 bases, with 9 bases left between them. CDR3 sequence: CASSYSIGDNQPQHF. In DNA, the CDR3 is TGTGCCAGCAGTTACTCGATCGGGGACAATCAGCCCCAGCATTTT.

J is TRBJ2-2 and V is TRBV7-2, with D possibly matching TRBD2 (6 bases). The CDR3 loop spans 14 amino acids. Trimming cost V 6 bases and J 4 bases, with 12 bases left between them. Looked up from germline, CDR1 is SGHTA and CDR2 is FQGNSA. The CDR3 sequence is CASRRTSPTGELFF. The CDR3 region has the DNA TGTGCCAGCAGGAGAACTAGCCCCACCGGGGAGCTGTTTTTT.

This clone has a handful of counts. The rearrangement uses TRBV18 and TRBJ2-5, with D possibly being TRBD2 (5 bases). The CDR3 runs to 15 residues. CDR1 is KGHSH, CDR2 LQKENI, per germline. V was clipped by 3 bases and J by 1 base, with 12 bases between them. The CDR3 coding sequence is TGTGCCAGCTCACCTCCGGGGATCATCCAAGAGACCCAGTACTTC. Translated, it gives CASSPPGIIQETQYF.

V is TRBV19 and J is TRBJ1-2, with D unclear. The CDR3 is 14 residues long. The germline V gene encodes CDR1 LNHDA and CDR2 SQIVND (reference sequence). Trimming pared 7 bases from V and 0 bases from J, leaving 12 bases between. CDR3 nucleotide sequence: TGTGCCAGTACCCCGACACATACTAACTATGGCTACACCTTC. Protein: CASTPTHTNYGYTF.

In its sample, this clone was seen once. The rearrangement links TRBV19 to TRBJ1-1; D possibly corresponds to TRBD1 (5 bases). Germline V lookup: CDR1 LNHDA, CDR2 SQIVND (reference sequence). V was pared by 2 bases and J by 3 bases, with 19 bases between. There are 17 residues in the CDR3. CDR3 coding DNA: TGTGCCAGTAGTATATCTCGGGCAGGGTGGGGGGACACTGAAGCTTTCTTT. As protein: CASSISRAGWGDTEAFF.

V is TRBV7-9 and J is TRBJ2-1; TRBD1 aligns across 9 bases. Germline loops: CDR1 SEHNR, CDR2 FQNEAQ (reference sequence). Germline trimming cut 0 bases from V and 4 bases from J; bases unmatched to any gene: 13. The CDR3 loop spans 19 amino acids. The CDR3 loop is CASSLAQYSGQGWYNEQFF. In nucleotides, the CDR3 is TGTGCCAGCAGCTTAGCGCAATATTCCGGACAGGGGTGGTACAATGAGCAGTTCTTC.

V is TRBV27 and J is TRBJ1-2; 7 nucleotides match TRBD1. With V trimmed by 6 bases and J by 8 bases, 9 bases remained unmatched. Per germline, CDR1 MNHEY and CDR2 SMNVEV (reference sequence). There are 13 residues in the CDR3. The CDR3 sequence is CASSADRVYGYTF. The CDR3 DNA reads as TGTGCCAGCAGCGCAGACAGGGTTTACGGCTACACCTTC.

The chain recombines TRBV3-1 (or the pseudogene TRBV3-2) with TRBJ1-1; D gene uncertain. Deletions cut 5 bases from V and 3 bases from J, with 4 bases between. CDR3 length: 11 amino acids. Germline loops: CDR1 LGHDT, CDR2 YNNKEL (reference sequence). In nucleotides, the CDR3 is TGTGCCAGCAGCGGGCACACTGAAGCTTTCTTT. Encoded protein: CASSGHTEAFF.

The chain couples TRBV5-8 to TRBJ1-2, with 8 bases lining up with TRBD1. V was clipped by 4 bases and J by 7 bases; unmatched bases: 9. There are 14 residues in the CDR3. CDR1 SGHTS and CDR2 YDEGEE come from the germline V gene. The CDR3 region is CASSPYITGGGYTF. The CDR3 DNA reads TGTGCCAGCAGCCCCTATATAACAGGGGGTGGCTACACCTTC.

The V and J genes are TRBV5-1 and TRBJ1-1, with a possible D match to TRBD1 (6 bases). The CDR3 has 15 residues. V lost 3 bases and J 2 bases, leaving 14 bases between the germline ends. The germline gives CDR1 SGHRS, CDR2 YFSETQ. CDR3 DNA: TGCGCCAGCAGCTCCTCAGGGGCTAGAAACACTGAAGCTTTCTTT. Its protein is CASSSSGARNTEAFF.

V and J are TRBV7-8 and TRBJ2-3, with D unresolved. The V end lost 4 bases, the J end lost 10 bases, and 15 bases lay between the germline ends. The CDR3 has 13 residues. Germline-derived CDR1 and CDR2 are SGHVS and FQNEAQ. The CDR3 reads CASSSHSSPSQYF. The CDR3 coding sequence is TGTGCCAGCAGCTCCCACTCATCTCCTTCGCAGTATTTT.

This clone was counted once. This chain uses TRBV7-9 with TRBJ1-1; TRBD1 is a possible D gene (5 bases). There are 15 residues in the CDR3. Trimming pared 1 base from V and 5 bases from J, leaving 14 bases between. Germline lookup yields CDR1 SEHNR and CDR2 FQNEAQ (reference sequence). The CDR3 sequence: CASSLVQGGKTEAFF. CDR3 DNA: TGTGCCAGCAGCTTAGTCCAGGGCGGGAAAACTGAAGCTTTCTTT.

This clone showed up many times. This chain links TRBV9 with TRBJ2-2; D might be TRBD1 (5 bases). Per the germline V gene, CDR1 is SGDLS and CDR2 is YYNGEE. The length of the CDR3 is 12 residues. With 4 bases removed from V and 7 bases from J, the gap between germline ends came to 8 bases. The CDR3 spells CASSRGHGELFF. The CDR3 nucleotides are TGTGCCAGCAGCAGGGGTCACGGGGAGCTGTTTTTT.

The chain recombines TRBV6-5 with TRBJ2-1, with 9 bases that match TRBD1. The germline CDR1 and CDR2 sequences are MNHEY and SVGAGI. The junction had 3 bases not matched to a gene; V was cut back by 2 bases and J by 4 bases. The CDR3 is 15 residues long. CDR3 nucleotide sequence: TGTGCCAGCAGTTACCGGGACAGGGTTTACAATGAGCAGTTCTTC. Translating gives CASSYRDRVYNEQFF.

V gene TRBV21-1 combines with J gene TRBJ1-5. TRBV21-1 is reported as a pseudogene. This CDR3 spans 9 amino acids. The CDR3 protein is CASSKEGHF. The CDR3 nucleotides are TGTGCCAGCAGCAAGGAGGGTCATTTT.

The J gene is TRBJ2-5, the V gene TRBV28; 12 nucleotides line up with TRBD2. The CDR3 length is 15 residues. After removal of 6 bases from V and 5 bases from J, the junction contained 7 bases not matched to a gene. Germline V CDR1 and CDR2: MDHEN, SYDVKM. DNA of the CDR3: TGTGCCAGCAGCCTCGGACTAGCGGGGTCGGAGACCCAGTACTTC. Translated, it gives CASSLGLAGSETQYF.

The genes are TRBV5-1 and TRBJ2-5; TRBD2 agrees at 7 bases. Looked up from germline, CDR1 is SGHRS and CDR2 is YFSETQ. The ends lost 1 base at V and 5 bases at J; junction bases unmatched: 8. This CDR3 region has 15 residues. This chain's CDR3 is CASSLFGGGRETQYF. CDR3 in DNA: TGCGCCAGCAGCTTGTTCGGGGGAGGGAGGGAGACCCAGTACTTC.

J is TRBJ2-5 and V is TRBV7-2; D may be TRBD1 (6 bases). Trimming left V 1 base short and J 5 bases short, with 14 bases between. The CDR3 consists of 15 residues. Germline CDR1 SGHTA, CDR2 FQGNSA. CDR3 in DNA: TGTGCCAGCAGCTTAGTACCAGGGACATCCGAGACCCAGTACTTC. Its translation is CASSLVPGTSETQYF.

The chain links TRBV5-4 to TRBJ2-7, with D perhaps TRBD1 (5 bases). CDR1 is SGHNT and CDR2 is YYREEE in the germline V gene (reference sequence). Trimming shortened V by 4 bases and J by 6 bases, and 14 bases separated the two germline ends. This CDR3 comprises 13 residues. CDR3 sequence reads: CASSTVQGGEQYF. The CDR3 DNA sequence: TGTGCCAGCAGCACCGTGCAGGGCGGCGAGCAGTACTTC.

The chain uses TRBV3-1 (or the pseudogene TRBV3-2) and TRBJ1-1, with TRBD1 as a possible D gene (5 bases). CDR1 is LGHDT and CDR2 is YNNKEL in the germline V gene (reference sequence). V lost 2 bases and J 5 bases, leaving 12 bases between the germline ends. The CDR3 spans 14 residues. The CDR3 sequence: CASSQFSGGTEAFF. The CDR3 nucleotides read TGTGCCAGCAGCCAATTTTCGGGGGGAACTGAAGCTTTCTTT.

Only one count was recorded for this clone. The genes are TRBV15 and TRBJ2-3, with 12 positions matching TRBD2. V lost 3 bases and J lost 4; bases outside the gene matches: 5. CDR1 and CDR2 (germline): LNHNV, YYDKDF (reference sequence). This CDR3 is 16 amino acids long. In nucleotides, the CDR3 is TGTGCCACCAGCAGGTCTCTAGCGGGAGGGTCAGATACGCAGTATTTT. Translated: CATSRSLAGGSDTQYF.

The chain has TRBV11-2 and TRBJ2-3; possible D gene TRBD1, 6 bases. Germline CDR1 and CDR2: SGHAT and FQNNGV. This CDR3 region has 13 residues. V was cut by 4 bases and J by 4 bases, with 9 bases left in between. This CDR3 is CASSWGPPDTQYF. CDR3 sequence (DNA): TGTGCCAGCAGCTGGGGGCCTCCAGATACGCAGTATTTT.

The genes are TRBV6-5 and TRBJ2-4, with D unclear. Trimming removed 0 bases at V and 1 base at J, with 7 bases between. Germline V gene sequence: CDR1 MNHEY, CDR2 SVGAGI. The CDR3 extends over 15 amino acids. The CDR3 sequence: CASSYSNSAKNIQYF. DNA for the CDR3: TGTGCCAGCAGTTACTCGAATAGCGCCAAAAACATTCAGTACTTC.

CDR3 DNA sequence: TGTGCCAGTAAGGACGGGGGATACACCGGGGAGCTGTTTTTT. Translation: CASKDGGYTGELFF. V usage is TRBV19 and J usage is TRBJ2-2, with TRBD2 as a possible D gene (6 bases). Trimming cost V 7 bases and J 3 bases, with 12 bases left between them. This CDR3 contains 14 residues. Germline V lookup: CDR1 LNHDA, CDR2 SQIVND (reference sequence). The full variable domain, in which reference TRBV19 and TRBJ2-2 provide the parts outside the CDR3, is DGGITQSPKYLFRKEGQNVTLSCEQNLNHDAMYWYRQDPGQGLRLIYYSQIVNDFQKGDIAEGYSVSREKKESFPLTVTSAQKNPTAFYLCASKDGGYTGELFFGEGSRLTVL.

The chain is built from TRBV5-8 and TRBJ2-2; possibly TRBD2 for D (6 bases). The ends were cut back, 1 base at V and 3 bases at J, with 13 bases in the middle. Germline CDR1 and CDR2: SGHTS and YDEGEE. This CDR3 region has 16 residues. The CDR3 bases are TGTGCCAGCAGCTTGCTTGGCGGGGTGGACACCGGGGAGCTGTTTTTT. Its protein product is CASSLLGGVDTGELFF. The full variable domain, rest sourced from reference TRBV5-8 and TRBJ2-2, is EAGVTQSPTHLIKTRGQQATLRCSPISGHTSVYWYQQALGLGLQFLLWYDEGEERNRGNFPPRFSGRQFPNYSSELNVNALELEDSALYLCASSLLGGVDTGELFFGEGSRLTVL.

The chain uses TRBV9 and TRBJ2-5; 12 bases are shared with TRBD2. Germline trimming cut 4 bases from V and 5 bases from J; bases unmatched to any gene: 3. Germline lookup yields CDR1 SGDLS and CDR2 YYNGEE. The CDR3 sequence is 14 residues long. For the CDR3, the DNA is TGTGCCAGCAGCCCCGGGACTAGCGGGGAGACCCAGTACTTC. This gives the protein CASSPGTSGETQYF.

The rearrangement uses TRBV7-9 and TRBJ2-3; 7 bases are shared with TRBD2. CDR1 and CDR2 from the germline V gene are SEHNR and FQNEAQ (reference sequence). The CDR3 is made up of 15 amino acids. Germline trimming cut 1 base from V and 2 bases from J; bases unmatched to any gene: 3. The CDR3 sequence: CASSLGLADTDTQYF. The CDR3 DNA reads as TGTGCCAGCAGCTTAGGCCTAGCGGACACAGATACGCAGTATTTT.

Here the CDR3 DNA reads TGTGCCAGCAGCCTCCACCCGACAGGGAATAATGGCTACACCTTC. Translating it yields CASSLHPTGNNGYTF. The chain employs TRBV9 and TRBJ1-2; 7 nucleotides align to TRBD1. CDR1 and CDR2 (germline): SGDLS, YYNGEE. This CDR3 is built from 15 residues. J lost 6 bases, V lost 4 bases, and 12 bases had no gene match.